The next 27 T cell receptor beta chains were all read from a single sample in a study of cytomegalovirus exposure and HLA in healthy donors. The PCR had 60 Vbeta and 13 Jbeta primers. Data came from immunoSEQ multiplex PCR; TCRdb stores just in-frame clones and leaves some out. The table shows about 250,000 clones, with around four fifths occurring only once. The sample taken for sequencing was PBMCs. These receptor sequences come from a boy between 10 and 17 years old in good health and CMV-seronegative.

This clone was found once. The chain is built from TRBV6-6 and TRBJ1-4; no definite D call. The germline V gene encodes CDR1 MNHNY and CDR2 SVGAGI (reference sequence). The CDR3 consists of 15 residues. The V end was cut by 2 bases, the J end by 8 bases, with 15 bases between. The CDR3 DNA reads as TGTGCCAGCAGTTACCGGTCCGGAGTAATAGAAAAACTGTTTTTT. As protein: CASSYRSGVIEKLFF.

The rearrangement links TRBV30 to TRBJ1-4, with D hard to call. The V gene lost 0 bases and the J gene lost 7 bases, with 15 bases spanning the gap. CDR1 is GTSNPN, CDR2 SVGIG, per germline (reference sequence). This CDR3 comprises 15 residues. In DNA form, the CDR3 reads TGTGCCTGGAGTGTACGAGAGGGAATCGGTGAAAAACTGTTTTTT. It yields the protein CAWSVREGIGEKLFF.

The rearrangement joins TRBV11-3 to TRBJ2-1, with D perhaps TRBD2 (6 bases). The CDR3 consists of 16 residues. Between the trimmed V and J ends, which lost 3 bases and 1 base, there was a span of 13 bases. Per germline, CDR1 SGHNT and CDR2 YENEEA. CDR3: CASSFPSDESYNEQFF. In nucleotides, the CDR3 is TGTGCCAGCAGCTTTCCTAGCGACGAGTCCTACAATGAGCAGTTCTTC.

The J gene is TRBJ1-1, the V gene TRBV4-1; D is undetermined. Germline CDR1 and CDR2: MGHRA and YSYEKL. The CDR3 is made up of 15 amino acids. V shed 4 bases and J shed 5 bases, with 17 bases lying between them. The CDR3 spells CASSRFRRAGTEAFF. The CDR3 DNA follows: TGCGCCAGCAGCCGCTTTAGGAGGGCCGGGACTGAAGCTTTCTTT.

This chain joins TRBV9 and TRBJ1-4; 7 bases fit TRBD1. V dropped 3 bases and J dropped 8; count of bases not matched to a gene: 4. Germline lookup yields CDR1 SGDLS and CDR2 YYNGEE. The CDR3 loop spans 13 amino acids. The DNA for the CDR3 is TGTGCCAGCAGCGAGCAGGGGGAAGAAAAACTGTTTTTT. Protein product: CASSEQGEEKLFF.

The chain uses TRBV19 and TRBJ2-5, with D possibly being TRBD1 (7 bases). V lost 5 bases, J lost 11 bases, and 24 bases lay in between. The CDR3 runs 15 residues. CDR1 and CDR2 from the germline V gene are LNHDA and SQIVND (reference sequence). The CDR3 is CASSSTGVLSGEQYF. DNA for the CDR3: TGTGCCAGTAGTTCCACAGGGGTACTATCGGGAGAGCAGTACTTC.

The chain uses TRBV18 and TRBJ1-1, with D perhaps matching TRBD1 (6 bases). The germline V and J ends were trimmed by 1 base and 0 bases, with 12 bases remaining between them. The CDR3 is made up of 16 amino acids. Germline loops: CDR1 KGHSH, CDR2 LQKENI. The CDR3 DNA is TGTGCCAGCTCACCACGTATCGGGACACTGAACACTGAAGCTTTCTTT. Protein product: CASSPRIGTLNTEAFF.

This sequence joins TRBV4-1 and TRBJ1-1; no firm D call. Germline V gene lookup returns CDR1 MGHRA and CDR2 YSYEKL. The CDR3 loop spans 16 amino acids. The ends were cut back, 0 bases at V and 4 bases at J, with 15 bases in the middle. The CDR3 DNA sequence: TGCGCCAGCAGCCAAGAACGTTTCGTCGGTGGCACTGAAGCTTTCTTT. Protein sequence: CASSQERFVGGTEAFF.

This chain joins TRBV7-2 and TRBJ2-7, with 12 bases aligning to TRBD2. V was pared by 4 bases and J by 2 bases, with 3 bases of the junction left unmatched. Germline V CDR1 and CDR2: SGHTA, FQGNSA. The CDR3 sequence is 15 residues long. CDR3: CASSSLAGGPYEQYF. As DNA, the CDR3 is TGTGCCAGCAGCTCGCTAGCGGGAGGGCCCTACGAGCAGTACTTC.

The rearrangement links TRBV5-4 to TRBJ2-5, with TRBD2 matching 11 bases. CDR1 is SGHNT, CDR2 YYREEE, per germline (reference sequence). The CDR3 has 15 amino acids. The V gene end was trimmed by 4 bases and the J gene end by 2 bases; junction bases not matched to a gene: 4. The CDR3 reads CASSRGTSGQETQYF. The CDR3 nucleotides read TGTGCCAGCAGCCGGGGGACTAGCGGACAAGAGACCCAGTACTTC.

Written as DNA, the CDR3 is TGTGCCAGCAGCAAAGCCGGTGCTAGCGGTTACGAGCAGTACTTC. Translated, it gives CASSKAGASGYEQYF. The chain uses TRBV21-1 and TRBJ2-7; TRBD2, the D gene given by the table, was not confirmed from the DNA. TRBV21-1 is a listed pseudogene. This CDR3 spans 15 amino acids.

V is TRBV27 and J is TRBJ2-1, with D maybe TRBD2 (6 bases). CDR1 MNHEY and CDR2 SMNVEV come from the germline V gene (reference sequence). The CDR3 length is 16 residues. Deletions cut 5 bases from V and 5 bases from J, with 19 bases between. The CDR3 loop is CASSLLHRRANNEQFF. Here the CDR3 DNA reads TGTGCCAGCAGTCTACTACACAGGAGGGCCAACAATGAGCAGTTCTTC.

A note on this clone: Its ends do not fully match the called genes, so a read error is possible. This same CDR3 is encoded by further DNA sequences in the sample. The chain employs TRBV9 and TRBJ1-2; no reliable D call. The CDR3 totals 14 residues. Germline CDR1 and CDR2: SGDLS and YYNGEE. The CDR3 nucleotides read TGTGCCAGCAGTGTAGATTTCCCCTCGGATGGCTACACCTTC. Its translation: CASSVDFPSDGYTF.

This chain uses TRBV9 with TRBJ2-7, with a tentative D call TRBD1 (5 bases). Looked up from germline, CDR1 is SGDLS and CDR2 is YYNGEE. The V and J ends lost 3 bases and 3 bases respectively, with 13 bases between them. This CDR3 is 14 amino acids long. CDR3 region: CASSAFGAGYEQYF. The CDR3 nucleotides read TGTGCCAGCAGCGCCTTTGGGGCAGGCTACGAGCAGTACTTC.

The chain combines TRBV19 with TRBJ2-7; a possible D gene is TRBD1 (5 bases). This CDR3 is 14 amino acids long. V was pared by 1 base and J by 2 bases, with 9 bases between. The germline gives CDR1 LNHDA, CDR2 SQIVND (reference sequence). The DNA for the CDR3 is TGTGCCAGTAGTATAGGACAGCTGCCCTACGAGCAGTACTTC. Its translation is CASSIGQLPYEQYF.

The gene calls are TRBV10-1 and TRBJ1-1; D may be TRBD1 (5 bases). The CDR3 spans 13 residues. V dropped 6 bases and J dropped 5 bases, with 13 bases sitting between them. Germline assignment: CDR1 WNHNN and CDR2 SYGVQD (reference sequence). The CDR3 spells CASSGAGLTEAFF. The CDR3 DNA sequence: TGCGCCAGCAGCGGGGCGGGGTTAACTGAAGCTTTCTTT.

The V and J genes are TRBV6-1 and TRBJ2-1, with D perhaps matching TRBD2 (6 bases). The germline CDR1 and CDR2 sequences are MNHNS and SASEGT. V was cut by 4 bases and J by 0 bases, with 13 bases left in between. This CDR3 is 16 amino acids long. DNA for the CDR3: TGTGCCAGCAGTGTGACGGGGGTGATCTCCTACAATGAGCAGTTCTTC. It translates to CASSVTGVISYNEQFF.

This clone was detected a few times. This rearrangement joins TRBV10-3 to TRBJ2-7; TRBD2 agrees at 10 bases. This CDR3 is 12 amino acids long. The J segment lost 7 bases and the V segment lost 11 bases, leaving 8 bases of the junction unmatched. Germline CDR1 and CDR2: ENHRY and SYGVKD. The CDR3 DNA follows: TGTGCCGGACTAGCGGTCACCGGGGAGCAGTACTTC. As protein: CAGLAVTGEQYF.

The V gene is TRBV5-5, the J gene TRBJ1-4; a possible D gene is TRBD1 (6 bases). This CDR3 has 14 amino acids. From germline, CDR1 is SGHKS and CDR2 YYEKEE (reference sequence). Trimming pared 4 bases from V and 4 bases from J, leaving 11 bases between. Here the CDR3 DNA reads TGTGCCAGCAGCCACACGGGACATAATGAAAAACTGTTTTTT. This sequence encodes CASSHTGHNEKLFF. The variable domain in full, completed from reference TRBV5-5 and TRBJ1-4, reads DAGVTQSPTHLIKTRGQQVTLRCSPISGHKSVSWYQQVLGQGPQFIFQYYEKEERGRGNFPDRFSARQFPNYSSELNVNALLLGDSALYLCASSHTGHNEKLFFGSGTQLSVL.

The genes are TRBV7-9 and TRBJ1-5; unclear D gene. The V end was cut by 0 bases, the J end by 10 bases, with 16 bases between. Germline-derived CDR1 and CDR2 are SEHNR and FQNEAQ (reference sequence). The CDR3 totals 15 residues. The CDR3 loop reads CASSLAGYGRDPQHF. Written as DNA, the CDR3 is TGTGCCAGCAGCTTAGCAGGTTATGGGCGGGATCCCCAGCATTTT.

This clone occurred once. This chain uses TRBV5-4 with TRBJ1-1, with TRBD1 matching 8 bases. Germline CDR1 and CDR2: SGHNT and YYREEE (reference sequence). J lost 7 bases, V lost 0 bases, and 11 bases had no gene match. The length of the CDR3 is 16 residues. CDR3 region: CASSLGQGLGGSEAFF. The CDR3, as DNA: TGTGCCAGCAGCTTGGGACAGGGGCTCGGTGGGAGTGAAGCTTTCTTT.

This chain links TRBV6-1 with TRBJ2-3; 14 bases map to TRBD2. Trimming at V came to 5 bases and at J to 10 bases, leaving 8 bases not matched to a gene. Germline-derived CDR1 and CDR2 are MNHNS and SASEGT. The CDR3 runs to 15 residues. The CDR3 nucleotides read TGTGCCAGCAGTCCCTGGACTAGCGGGAGGTCCCCGCAGTATTTT. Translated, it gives CASSPWTSGRSPQYF.

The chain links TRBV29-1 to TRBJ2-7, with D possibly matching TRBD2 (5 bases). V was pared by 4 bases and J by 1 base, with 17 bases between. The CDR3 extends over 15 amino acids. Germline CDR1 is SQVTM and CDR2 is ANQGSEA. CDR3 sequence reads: CSVVLADLPSYEQYF. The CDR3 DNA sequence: TGCAGCGTTGTTCTAGCAGACCTTCCTTCCTACGAGCAGTACTTC.

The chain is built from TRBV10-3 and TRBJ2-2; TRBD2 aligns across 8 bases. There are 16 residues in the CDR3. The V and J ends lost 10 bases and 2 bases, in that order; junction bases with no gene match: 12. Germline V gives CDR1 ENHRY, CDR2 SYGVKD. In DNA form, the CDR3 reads TGTGCCACGACGGGTCGCGGGGGGAGTAACACCGGGGAGCTGTTTTTT. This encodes CATTGRGGSNTGELFF.

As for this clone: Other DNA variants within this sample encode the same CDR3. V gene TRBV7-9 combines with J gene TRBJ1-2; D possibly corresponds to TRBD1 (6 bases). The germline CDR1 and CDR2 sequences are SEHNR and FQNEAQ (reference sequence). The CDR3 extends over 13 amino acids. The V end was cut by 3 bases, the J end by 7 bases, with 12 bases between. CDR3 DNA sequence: TGTGCCAGCAGCTTCGGGGACACCCTTGGCTACACCTTC. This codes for CASSFGDTLGYTF.

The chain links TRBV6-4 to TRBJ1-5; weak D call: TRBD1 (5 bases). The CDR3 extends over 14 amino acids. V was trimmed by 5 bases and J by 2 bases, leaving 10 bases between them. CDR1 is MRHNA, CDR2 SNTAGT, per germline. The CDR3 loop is CASSKEGGNQPQHF. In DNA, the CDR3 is TGTGCCAGCAGTAAGGAAGGGGGCAATCAGCCCCAGCATTTT.

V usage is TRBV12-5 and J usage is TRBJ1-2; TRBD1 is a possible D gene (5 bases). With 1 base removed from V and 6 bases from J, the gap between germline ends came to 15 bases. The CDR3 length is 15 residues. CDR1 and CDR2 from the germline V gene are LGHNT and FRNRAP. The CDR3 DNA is TGTGCTAGTGGTTTGGCCCGCCCAGGGTTGCATGGCTACACCTTC. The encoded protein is CASGLARPGLHGYTF.